These T cell receptor beta chains were read from a single sample in a study of blood T cell repertoires in COVID-19. The method was immunoSEQ multiplex PCR; TCRdb's version includes in-frame clones alone and lacks a portion of them. The table records over 250,000 clones, about 87% of them present only once. The specimen was PBMCs or T cells enriched from blood (not recorded which). The source is a woman aged 18-29 years who had recovered from COVID-19. Both conserved end residues are part of each CDR3. The D gene is left open where the match is weak. Expanded clones are given a class, and other clones once, few, many or no size at all.

cdr3_aa	cdr3_nt	v_call	cdr3_length	d_call	j_call	clone_size
CASSFTGHQETQYF	TGTGCCAGCAGCTTCACAGGGCACCAAGAGACCCAGTACTTC	TRBV7-3	14	NA	TRBJ2-5	NA
CASSLVGWDSEQFF	TGTGCCAGCAGCTTAGTCGGTTGGGACAGTGAGCAGTTCTTC	TRBV11-2	14	TRBD1	TRBJ2-1	few
CASSIRDRGRSDTGAFF	TGTGCCAGCAGCATCCGGGACAGGGGGCGCTCGGACACTGGAGCTTTCTTT	TRBV5-4	17	TRBD1	TRBJ1-1	NA
CASSMDWSLNGYTF	TGTGCCAGTAGTATGGACTGGTCCCTCAATGGCTACACCTTC	TRBV19	14	NA	TRBJ1-2	NA
CASSQDHGGYEQYF	TGCGCCAGCAGCCAAGACCACGGGGGCTACGAGCAGTACTTC	TRBV4-3	14	NA	TRBJ2-7	NA
CASSTTGGETEAFF	TGTGCCAGCTCTACGACAGGGGGAGAAACTGAAGCTTTCTTT	TRBV10-3	14	TRBD1	TRBJ1-1	few
CASSLDPGLAENTGELFF	TGTGCCAGCAGCTTAGACCCGGGACTAGCGGAGAACACCGGGGAGCTGTTTTTT	TRBV7-9	18	TRBD2	TRBJ2-2	NA
CASSSTGGNPYEQYF	TGTGCCAGCAGCTCGACAGGGGGAAACCCCTACGAGCAGTACTTC	TRBV7-2	15	TRBD1	TRBJ2-7	once
CASSLGGASQEKLFF	TGTGCCAGCAGCTTGGGGGGGGCCTCCCAGGAAAAACTGTTTTTT	TRBV7-6	15	NA	TRBJ1-4	NA
CASSFPDEKLFF	TGTGCCAGCAGTTTCCCCGATGAAAAACTGTTTTTT	TRBV27	12	NA	TRBJ1-4	NA
CASSLASRTGVEQYF	TGTGCCAGCAGCTTAGCGTCGAGGACAGGGGTCGAGCAGTACTTC	TRBV11-2	15	TRBD1	TRBJ2-7	NA
CASSGTGQSNTEAFF	TGTGCCAGCAGCGGGACCGGACAGTCGAACACTGAAGCTTTCTTT	TRBV7-2	15	NA	TRBJ1-1	NA
CASSSSRDRGYEQYF	TGTGCCAGCTCCTCGTCCCGGGACAGGGGCTACGAGCAGTACTTC	TRBV27	15	TRBD1	TRBJ2-7	NA
CASSLFAGAGARPGELFF	TGTGCCAGCAGCTTATTTGCGGGAGCGGGGGCGAGGCCCGGGGAGCTGTTTTTT	TRBV11-3	18	TRBD2	TRBJ2-2	few
CASSIGAGGETQYF	TGTGCCAGTAGTATTGGAGCGGGAGGGGAGACCCAGTACTTC	TRBV19	14	TRBD2	TRBJ2-5	NA
CASSFANQGSEKLFF	TGCGCCAGCAGCTTTGCAAATCAGGGAAGCGAAAAACTGTTTTTT	TRBV5-1	15	NA	TRBJ1-4	NA
CASMVPPSTGELFF	TGTGCCAGCATGGTCCCCCCGAGCACCGGGGAGCTGTTTTTT	TRBV27	14	NA	TRBJ2-2	NA
CAHRGPPMNTEAFF	TGTGCACACCGGGGTCCACCTATGAACACTGAAGCTTTCTTT	TRBV30	14	NA	TRBJ1-1	NA
CASSPLDRGSNQPQHF	TGTGCCAGTAGTCCGTTGGACAGGGGAAGCAATCAGCCCCAGCATTTT	TRBV19	16	TRBD1	TRBJ1-5	NA
CASRDRGNFGYTF	TGTGCCAGCAGGGACAGGGGGAATTTTGGCTACACCTTC	TRBV6-5	13	TRBD1	TRBJ1-2	NA
CSASIWGQGYTEAFF	TGCAGTGCTAGTATATGGGGACAGGGGTACACTGAAGCTTTCTTT	TRBV20-1	15	TRBD1	TRBJ1-1	few
CASSPPEVTDTQYF	TGTGCCAGCAGCCCCCCAGAAGTTACAGATACGCAGTATTTT	TRBV7-9	14	NA	TRBJ2-3	once
CASSPFAYNEQFF	TGTGCCAGCAGCCCCTTTGCCTACAATGAGCAGTTCTTC	TRBV7-3	13	NA	TRBJ2-1	NA
CASGTGTNSNQPQHF	TGTGCCAGCGGGACAGGGACGAATAGCAATCAGCCCCAGCATTTT	TRBV28	15	TRBD1	TRBJ1-5	NA
CASSLSPRGSYEQYF	TGTGCCAGCAGTTTATCCCCCAGGGGCTCCTACGAGCAGTACTTC	TRBV28	15	NA	TRBJ2-7	NA
CASSRGDRPYGYTF	TGTGCCAGCAGCCGAGGGGACAGGCCGTATGGCTACACCTTC	TRBV7-9	14	TRBD1	TRBJ1-2	NA
CASSLGALYNEQFF	TGTGCCAGTAGTTTGGGGGCCCTCTACAATGAGCAGTTCTTC	TRBV19	14	NA	TRBJ2-1	once